This T cell receptor beta chain was recovered during a study of spatial heterogeneity in lung cancer. For the study at large: A unique TCR and UMI combination showed up more than ten times in raw reads, on average.

The CDR3 length is 15 residues. V trimming: 5 bases; J trimming: 1 base; junction bases outside the gene matches: 4. This clonotype was seen repeatedly, ten times or more. TCRdb ran MiXCR on the 5' RACE reads and lists one entry per CDR3 protein. Altogether under 20,000 distinct CDR3 sequences are present, about 10% being singletons, with the ten largest covering roughly 20%. Noted time point: blood at routine non-recurrence follow-up after resection. In each case, whole RNA from tumor, nontumor lung or frozen PBMC was sequenced unsorted. The clonotype was recovered from a male donor with early-stage non-small cell lung cancer. This material consisted of PBMCs, taken at follow-up. The genes are TRBV12-3 or TRBV12-4 and TRBJ2-3; 9 bases align to TRBD2. The CDR3 is CASSPLAGGTDTQYF. In nucleotides, the CDR3 is TGTGCCAGCAGTCCCTTAGCGGGGGGCACAGATACGCAGTATTTT.